This T cell receptor beta chain was identified in a study of radiotherapy plus CTLA-4 blockade in lung cancer. Background on the study: Overall, around 18% of patients showed an objective response, while 31% attained disease control. Study-level points and caveats: Tumor-origin TCR clones grew in blood after radiotherapy plus ipilimumab. Early blood T cell clone dynamics, with interferon-beta, were reported to best predict response.

The V gene lost 5 bases and the J gene lost 4 bases, with 6 bases spanning the gap. This CDR3 contains 10 residues. Per the germline V gene, CDR1 is SQVTM and CDR2 is ANQGSEA. Repertoires were generated with immunoSEQ multiplex PCR, while TCRdb's copy carries only in-frame clones and drops some. The sample records approximately 94,000 clones, roughly 85% being singletons. This clone was recorded once. Its specificity is not known. Patients with chemo-refractory metastatic non-small-cell lung cancer received focal radiation plus CTLA-4 blockade with ipilimumab. The chain joins TRBV29-1 to TRBJ2-7, with D hard to call. The sample was peripheral blood, taken from a patient treated with radiotherapy plus ipilimumab. The receptor's source is a human donor with non-small cell lung cancer that progressed on radiotherapy plus ipilimumab. CDR3 bases: TGCAGCGTTAGAGGTTACGAGCAGTACGTC. Protein sequence: CSVRGYEQYV.